A selection of T cell receptor beta chains follows, all from one sample in a study of T cell responses to AZD1222 COVID-19 vaccine. Sequencing used immunoSEQ multiplex PCR; TCRdb keeps in-frame clones, though not all of them. This sample has 140,000 to 150,000 clones, with over 75% found just once. This specimen was peripheral blood, taken on day 0 of AZD1222 vaccination. The receptor source for this set is an adult in good health. Each CDR3 is given with its conserved first and last residue. D genes are given only for firm matches. Size tells how often a clone was seen (once, few, many) or the class of an expanded clone, and some rows leave it out.

j_call: TRBJ1-4
d_call: -
v_call: TRBV5-1
clone_size: -
cdr3_length: 17
cdr3_nt: TGCGCCAGCAGCTCCGTGGCTTATGAGAGAACCGATGAAAAACTGTTTTTT
cdr3_aa: CASSSVAYERTDEKLFF

j_call: TRBJ1-1
d_call: -
v_call: TRBV5-6
clone_size: -
cdr3_length: 13
cdr3_nt: TGTGTCAGCGTAACCCGGGGGCCCACTGAAGCTTTCTTT
cdr3_aa: CVSVTRGPTEAFF

j_call: TRBJ2-7
d_call: TRBD2
v_call: TRBV28
clone_size: -
cdr3_length: 15
cdr3_nt: TGTGCCAGCAGTTCCACTTCGGGACTAGCCTACGAGCAGTACTTC
cdr3_aa: CASSSTSGLAYEQYF

j_call: TRBJ2-7
d_call: -
v_call: TRBV15
clone_size: once
cdr3_length: 15
cdr3_nt: TGTGCCACCAGCCCGAGTTGGAGGAGGGCCTACGAGCAGTACTTC
cdr3_aa: CATSPSWRRAYEQYF

j_call: TRBJ1-2
d_call: -
v_call: TRBV6-1
clone_size: -
cdr3_length: 13
cdr3_nt: TGTGCCAGCAGTAGAAACCGGGACCTTGGCTACACCTTC
cdr3_aa: CASSRNRDLGYTF

j_call: TRBJ2-1
d_call: TRBD2
v_call: TRBV19
clone_size: -
cdr3_length: 14
cdr3_nt: TGTGCCAGTAGTAGTAGCGGGAGGCGGGATGAGCAGTTCTTC
cdr3_aa: CASSSSGRRDEQFF

j_call: TRBJ2-1
d_call: -
v_call: TRBV19
clone_size: -
cdr3_length: 12
cdr3_nt: TGTGCCAGTAGTATTGCCTTAAATGAGCAGTTCTTC
cdr3_aa: CASSIALNEQFF

j_call: TRBJ2-1
d_call: -
v_call: TRBV15
clone_size: -
cdr3_length: 17
cdr3_nt: TGTGCCACCAGCAGAGATCTCTCAACGAGCGGGTACAATGAGCAGTTCTTC
cdr3_aa: CATSRDLSTSGYNEQFF

j_call: TRBJ2-2
d_call: TRBD2
v_call: TRBV3-1/TRBV3-2
clone_size: -
cdr3_length: 19
cdr3_nt: TGTGCCAGCAGCCCGAGAGCGACTAGCGGGAGAGGCGGGCACGGGGAGCTGTTTTTT
cdr3_aa: CASSPRATSGRGGHGELFF

j_call: TRBJ1-1
d_call: -
v_call: TRBV3-1/TRBV3-2
clone_size: -
cdr3_length: 14
cdr3_nt: TGTGCCAGCAGCCAAGTCCTCTTGAACACTGAAGCTTTCTTT
cdr3_aa: CASSQVLLNTEAFF

j_call: TRBJ2-2
d_call: -
v_call: TRBV2
clone_size: -
cdr3_length: 14
cdr3_nt: TGTGCCAGCAGTTGGGCCCCGAGGACCGGGGAGCTGTTTTTT
cdr3_aa: CASSWAPRTGELFF

j_call: TRBJ2-7
d_call: -
v_call: TRBV7-2
clone_size: -
cdr3_length: 14
cdr3_nt: TGTGCCAGCAGCCGCACAGGGCTTTACTACGAGCAGTACTTC
cdr3_aa: CASSRTGLYYEQYF

j_call: TRBJ1-2
d_call: -
v_call: TRBV10-1
clone_size: -
cdr3_length: 13
cdr3_nt: TGCGCCAGCAGTGACGGGGCCTCCTATGGCTACACCTTC
cdr3_aa: CASSDGASYGYTF

j_call: TRBJ2-7
d_call: TRBD2
v_call: TRBV5-3
clone_size: -
cdr3_length: 19
cdr3_nt: TGTGCCAGAAGCTTTGCTCGCGCGACCGGGACTAGCGGGAGCTACGAGCAGTACTTC
cdr3_aa: CARSFARATGTSGSYEQYF

j_call: TRBJ1-4
d_call: -
v_call: TRBV6-5
clone_size: -
cdr3_length: 15
cdr3_nt: TGTGCCAGCAGTTACAGGCGAGGGGGGAATGAAAAACTGTTTTTT
cdr3_aa: CASSYRRGGNEKLFF

j_call: TRBJ1-4
d_call: TRBD1
v_call: TRBV7-9
clone_size: -
cdr3_length: 16
cdr3_nt: TGTGCCAGCAGCTCCGACAGGGCCCTCCTCCGGGAAAAACTGTTTTTT
cdr3_aa: CASSSDRALLREKLFF

j_call: TRBJ1-6
d_call: -
v_call: TRBV6-5
clone_size: -
cdr3_length: 11
cdr3_nt: TGTGCCAGCATGGACCCACTCGCCCTCCACTTT
cdr3_aa: CASMDPLALHF

j_call: TRBJ1-3
d_call: -
v_call: TRBV7-9
clone_size: -
cdr3_length: 12
cdr3_nt: TGTGCCAGCAGCCCAGGTGGAAACACCATATATTTT
cdr3_aa: CASSPGGNTIYF

j_call: TRBJ2-6
d_call: -
v_call: TRBV7-3
clone_size: once
cdr3_length: 17
cdr3_nt: TGTGCCAGCAGCTTAAGATTGGGTGACCCTGGGGCCAACGTCCTGACTTTC
cdr3_aa: CASSLRLGDPGANVLTF

j_call: TRBJ2-3
d_call: -
v_call: TRBV7-8
clone_size: once
cdr3_length: 14
cdr3_nt: TGTGCCAGCAGCTTAGAAGGCCTGGGTGATACGCAGTATTTT
cdr3_aa: CASSLEGLGDTQYF

j_call: TRBJ2-7
d_call: TRBD1
v_call: TRBV5-1
clone_size: -
cdr3_length: 14
cdr3_nt: TGCGCCAGCAGCTTGCAGGGACAGGGCTACGAGCAGTACTTC
cdr3_aa: CASSLQGQGYEQYF

j_call: TRBJ2-2
d_call: TRBD1
v_call: TRBV10-1
clone_size: -
cdr3_length: 13
cdr3_nt: TGCGCCAGCAGTGGCCAGGGGGCCGGGGAGCTGTTTTTT
cdr3_aa: CASSGQGAGELFF

j_call: TRBJ1-5
d_call: TRBD1
v_call: TRBV6-6
clone_size: -
cdr3_length: 15
cdr3_nt: TGTGCCAGCAGCAGGGACAGGGCGGGCAATCAGCCCCAGCATTTT
cdr3_aa: CASSRDRAGNQPQHF

j_call: TRBJ1-2
d_call: -
v_call: TRBV6-5
clone_size: -
cdr3_length: 14
cdr3_nt: TGTGCCAGCAGTTACGGAGGAGGTTCCGAAGGCTACACCTTC
cdr3_aa: CASSYGGGSEGYTF

j_call: TRBJ2-5
d_call: -
v_call: TRBV6-5
clone_size: -
cdr3_length: 14
cdr3_nt: TGTGCCAGCAGGAGAGGACACATCCAAGAGACCCAGTACTTC
cdr3_aa: CASRRGHIQETQYF

j_call: TRBJ1-6
d_call: -
v_call: TRBV21-1
clone_size: -
cdr3_length: 18
cdr3_nt: TGTGCCAGCAGCCCCCAGGGGAGACACCACTCCTATAATTCACCCCTCCACTTT
cdr3_aa: CASSPQGRHHSYNSPLHF

j_call: TRBJ2-5
d_call: TRBD1
v_call: TRBV7-8
clone_size: -
cdr3_length: 15
cdr3_nt: TGTGCCAGCAGCTTAGGGGACAGGGACCAAGAGACCCAGTACTTC
cdr3_aa: CASSLGDRDQETQYF

j_call: TRBJ1-1
d_call: TRBD1
v_call: TRBV28
clone_size: -
cdr3_length: 16
cdr3_nt: TGTGCCAGCAGTAACCAACCGGGACAGGGACGCCTCTCAGCTTTCTTT
cdr3_aa: CASSNQPGQGRLSAFF